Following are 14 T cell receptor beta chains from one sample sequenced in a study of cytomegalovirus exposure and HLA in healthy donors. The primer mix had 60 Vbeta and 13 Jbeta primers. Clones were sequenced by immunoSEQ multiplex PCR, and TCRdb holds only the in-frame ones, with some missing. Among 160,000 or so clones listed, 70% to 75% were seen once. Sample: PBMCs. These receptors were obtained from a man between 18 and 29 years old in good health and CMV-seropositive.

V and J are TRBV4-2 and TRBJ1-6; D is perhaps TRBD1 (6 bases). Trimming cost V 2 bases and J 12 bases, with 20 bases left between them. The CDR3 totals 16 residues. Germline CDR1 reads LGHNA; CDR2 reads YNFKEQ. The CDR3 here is CASSQSGSRDIEPLHF. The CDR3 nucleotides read TGTGCCAGCAGCCAAAGTGGATCCCGGGACATCGAACCCCTCCACTTT.

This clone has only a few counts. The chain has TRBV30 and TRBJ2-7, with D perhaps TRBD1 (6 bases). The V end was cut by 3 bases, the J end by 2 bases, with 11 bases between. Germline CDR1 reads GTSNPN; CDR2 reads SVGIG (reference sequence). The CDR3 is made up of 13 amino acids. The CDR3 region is CAWRQTGTYEQYV. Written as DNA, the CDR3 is TGTGCCTGGAGACAGACAGGAACCTACGAGCAGTACGTC.

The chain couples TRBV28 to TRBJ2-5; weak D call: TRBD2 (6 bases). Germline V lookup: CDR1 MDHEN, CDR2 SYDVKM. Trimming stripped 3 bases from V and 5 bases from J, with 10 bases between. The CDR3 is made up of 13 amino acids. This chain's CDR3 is CASSFSGTETQYF. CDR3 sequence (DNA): TGTGCCAGCAGTTTCTCGGGGACTGAGACCCAGTACTTC.

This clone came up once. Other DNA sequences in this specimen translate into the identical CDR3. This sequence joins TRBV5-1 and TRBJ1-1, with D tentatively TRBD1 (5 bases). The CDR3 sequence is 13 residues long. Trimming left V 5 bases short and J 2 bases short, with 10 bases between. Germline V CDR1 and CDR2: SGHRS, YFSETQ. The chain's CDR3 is CASSSTVNTEAFF. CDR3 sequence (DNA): TGCGCCAGCAGTTCGACAGTTAACACTGAAGCTTTCTTT.

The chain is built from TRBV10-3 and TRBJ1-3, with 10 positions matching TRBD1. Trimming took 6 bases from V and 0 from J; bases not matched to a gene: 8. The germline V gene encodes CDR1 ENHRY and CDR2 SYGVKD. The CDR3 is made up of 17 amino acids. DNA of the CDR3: TGTGCCATCAGACCGGGACAGGGGTTAACCTCTGGAAACACCATATATTTT. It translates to CAIRPGQGLTSGNTIYF.

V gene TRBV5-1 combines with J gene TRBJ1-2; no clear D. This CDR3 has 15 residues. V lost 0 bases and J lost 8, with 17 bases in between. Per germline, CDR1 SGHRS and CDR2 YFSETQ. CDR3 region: CASSLGSGREDGYTF. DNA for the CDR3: TGCGCCAGCAGCTTGGGGAGTGGGAGGGAGGACGGCTACACCTTC.

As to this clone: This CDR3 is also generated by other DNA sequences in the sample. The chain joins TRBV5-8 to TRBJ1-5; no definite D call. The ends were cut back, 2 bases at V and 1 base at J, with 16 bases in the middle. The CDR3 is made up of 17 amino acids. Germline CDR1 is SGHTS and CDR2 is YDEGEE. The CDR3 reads CASSFDPERYSNQPQHF. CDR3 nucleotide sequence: TGTGCCAGCAGCTTTGATCCCGAGAGGTACAGCAATCAGCCCCAGCATTTT.

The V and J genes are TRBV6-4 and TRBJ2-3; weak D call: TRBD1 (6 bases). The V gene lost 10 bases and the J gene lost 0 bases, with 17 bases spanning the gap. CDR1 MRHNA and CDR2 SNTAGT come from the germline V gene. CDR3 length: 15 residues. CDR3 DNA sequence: TGTGCCACCGCGCCTACAGGGATTAGCACAGATACGCAGTATTTT. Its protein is CATAPTGISTDTQYF.

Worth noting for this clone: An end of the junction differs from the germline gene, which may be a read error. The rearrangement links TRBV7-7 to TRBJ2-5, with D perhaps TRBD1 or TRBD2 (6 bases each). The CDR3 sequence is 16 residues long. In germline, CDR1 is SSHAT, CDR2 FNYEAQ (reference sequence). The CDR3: CASSLGRTVRPETQYF. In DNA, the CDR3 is TGTGCTAGCAGCTTAGGGAGGACAGTGAGGCCAGAGACCCAGTACTTC.

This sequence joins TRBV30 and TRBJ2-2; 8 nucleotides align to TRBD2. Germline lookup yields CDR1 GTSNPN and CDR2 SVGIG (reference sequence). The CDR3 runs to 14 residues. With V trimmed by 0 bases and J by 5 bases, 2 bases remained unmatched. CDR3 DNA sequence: TGTGCCTGGAGTGTACGACTAGCGACCGGGGAGCTGTTTTTT. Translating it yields CAWSVRLATGELFF.

CDR3 in amino acids: CASSIDRGNSYTF. The CDR3 DNA sequence: TGTGCCAGTAGTATAGACAGGGGGAATAGCTACACCTTC. The rearrangement uses TRBV19 and TRBJ1-2, with TRBD1 matching over 7 bases. Germline trimming cut 0 bases from V and 9 bases from J; bases unmatched to any gene: 4. The CDR3 is 13 residues long. Germline lookup yields CDR1 LNHDA and CDR2 SQIVND (reference sequence).

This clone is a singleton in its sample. The CDR3 DNA is TGTGCCAGCAGACAAGACAGGGGGTGGGCGTACTTC. Translation gives CASRQDRGWAYF. This rearrangement joins TRBV6-6 to TRBJ2-4; TRBD1 matches 9 bases. Trimming removed 6 bases from V and 15 bases from J; junction bases left unmatched: 9. The CDR3 runs 12 residues. From germline, CDR1 is MNHNY and CDR2 SVGAGI (reference sequence).

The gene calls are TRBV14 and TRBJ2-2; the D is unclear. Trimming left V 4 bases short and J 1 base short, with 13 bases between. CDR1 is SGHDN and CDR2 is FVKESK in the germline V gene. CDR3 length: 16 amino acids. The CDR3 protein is CASSPAWAVNTGELFF. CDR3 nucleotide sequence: TGTGCCAGCAGCCCAGCTTGGGCAGTGAACACCGGGGAGCTGTTTTTT.

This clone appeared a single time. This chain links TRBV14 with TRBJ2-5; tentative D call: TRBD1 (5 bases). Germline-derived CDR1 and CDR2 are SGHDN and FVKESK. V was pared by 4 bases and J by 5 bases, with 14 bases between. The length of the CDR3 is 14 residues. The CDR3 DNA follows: TGTGCCAGCAGCCTAAACCTCAGGGTTGAGACCCAGTACTTC. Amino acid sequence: CASSLNLRVETQYF. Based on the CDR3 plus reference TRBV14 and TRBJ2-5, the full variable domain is EAGVTQFPSHSVIEKGQTVTLRCDPISGHDNLYWYRRVMGKEIKFLLHFVKESKQDESGMPNNRFLAERTGGTYSTLKVQPAELEDSGVYFCASSLNLRVETQYFGPGTRLLVL.